These T cell receptor beta chains were read from a single sample in a study of T cell repertoires in cytomegalovirus infection. From the reads, TCRdb called clonotypes with MiXCR, one entry per CDR3 protein. Of a few hundred thousand distinct CDR3 sequences in the sample, 35% to 50% were seen once. Antigens of these TCRs are unknown. Sequenced here: cultured PBMCs, sampled from culture after CMV antigen stimulation. Source of these receptors: a human donor in good health (CMV status not recorded). Some clones in this sample may be carry-over from other donors' samples. Each CDR3 is given without its conserved first and last residue. The order of the fields is clone size, J gene, V gene, CDR3 protein. Expanded clones are given a class, and other clones once, few, many or no size at all.

>-|TRBJ1-1|TRBV27
ASSLSAPRGRAF
>-|TRBJ1-3|TRBV25-1
ASSDWGGNTIY
>-|TRBJ2-1|TRBV14
ASSPRLASYPGEQF
>many|TRBJ2-3|TRBV6-1
ASSKQGTSGVFTDTQY
>-|TRBJ1-1|TRBV7-3
ASSDTRGGDTEAF
>-|TRBJ2-1|TRBV5-6
ASSSLAGGRYSEQF
>-|TRBJ2-7|TRBV7-2
ASSLSRDGTYEQY
>-|TRBJ2-7|TRBV6-2/TRBV6-3
ATASGRVSLSYEQY
>-|TRBJ2-1|TRBV10-3
AISESVTGLLAGGNEQF
>-|TRBJ2-1|TRBV6-5
ASSIRTGGNEQF
>-|TRBJ2-6|TRBV12-3/TRBV12-4
ASSPYTSGANVLT
>few|TRBJ1-3|TRBV7-2
ASRPTGSGNTIY
>few|TRBJ1-2|TRBV7-9
ASSQQGPQGYT
>once|TRBJ2-2|TRBV11-2
ASSLQGTAFGELF
>-|TRBJ2-3|TRBV4-1
ASRSERADTQY
>-|TRBJ1-1|TRBV19
ASSVRGRKTEAF